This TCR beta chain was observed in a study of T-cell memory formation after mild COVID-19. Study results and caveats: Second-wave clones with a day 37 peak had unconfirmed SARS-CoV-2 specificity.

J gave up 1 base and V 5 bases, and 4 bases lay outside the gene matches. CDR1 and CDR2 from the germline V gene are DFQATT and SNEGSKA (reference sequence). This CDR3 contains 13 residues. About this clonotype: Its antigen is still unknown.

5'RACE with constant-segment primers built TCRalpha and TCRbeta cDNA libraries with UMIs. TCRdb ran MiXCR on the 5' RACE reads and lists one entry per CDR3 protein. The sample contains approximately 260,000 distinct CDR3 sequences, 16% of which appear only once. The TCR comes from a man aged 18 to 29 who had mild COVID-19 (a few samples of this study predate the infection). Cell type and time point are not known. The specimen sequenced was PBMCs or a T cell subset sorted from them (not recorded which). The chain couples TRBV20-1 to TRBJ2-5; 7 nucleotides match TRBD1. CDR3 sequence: CSAPTGTQETQYF. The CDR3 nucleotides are TGCAGTGCTCCGACAGGGACCCAAGAGACCCAGTACTTC.